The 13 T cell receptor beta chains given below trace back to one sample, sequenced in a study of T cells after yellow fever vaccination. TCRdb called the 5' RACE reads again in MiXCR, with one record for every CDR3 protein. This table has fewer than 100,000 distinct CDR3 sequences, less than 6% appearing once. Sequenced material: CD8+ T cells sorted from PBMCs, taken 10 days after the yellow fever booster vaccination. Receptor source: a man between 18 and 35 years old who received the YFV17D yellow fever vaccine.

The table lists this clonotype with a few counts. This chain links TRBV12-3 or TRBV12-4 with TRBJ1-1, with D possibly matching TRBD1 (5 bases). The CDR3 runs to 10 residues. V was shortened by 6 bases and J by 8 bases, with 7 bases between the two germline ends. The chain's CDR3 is CASRGGEAFF. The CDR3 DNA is TGTGCCAGCAGGGGGGGAGAAGCTTTCTTT.

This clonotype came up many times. CDR3 nucleotide sequence: TGTGCCAGCAGTTGGGTTATTCTCGATACGCAGTATTTT. Its translation: CASSWVILDTQYF. This chain uses TRBV6-2 or TRBV6-3 with TRBJ2-3; D is unclear. Trimming cost V 4 bases and J 6 bases, with 11 bases left between them. Germline loops: CDR1 MNHEY, CDR2 SVGEGT. The CDR3 has 13 residues.

The CDR3 reads CATTKAGPYNEQFF. DNA of the CDR3: TGCGCCACCACCAAGGCGGGTCCCTACAATGAGCAGTTCTTC. The chain uses TRBV5-1 and TRBJ2-1, with D tentatively TRBD2 (5 bases). CDR3 length: 14 amino acids. With 9 bases removed from V and 2 bases from J, the gap between germline ends came to 15 bases. The germline V gene has CDR1 SGHRS and CDR2 YFSETQ.

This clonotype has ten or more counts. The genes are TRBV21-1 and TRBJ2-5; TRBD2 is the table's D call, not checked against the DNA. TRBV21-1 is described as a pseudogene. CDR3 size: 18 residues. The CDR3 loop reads CASSKVGLADLYQETQYF. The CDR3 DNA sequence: TGTGCCAGCAGCAAAGTTGGGCTAGCGGACCTGTACCAAGAGACCCAGTACTTC.

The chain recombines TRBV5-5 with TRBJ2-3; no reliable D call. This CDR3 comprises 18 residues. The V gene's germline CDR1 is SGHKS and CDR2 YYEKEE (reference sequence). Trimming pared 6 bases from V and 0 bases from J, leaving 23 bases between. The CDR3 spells CASNAWVRPASSTDTQYF. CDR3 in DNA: TGTGCCAGCAACGCTTGGGTGAGGCCAGCATCTAGCACAGATACGCAGTATTTT. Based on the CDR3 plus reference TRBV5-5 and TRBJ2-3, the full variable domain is DAGVTQSPTHLIKTRGQQVTLRCSPISGHKSVSWYQQVLGQGPQFIFQYYEKEERGRGNFPDRFSARQFPNYSSELNVNALLLGDSALYLCASNAWVRPASSTDTQYFGPGTRLTVL.

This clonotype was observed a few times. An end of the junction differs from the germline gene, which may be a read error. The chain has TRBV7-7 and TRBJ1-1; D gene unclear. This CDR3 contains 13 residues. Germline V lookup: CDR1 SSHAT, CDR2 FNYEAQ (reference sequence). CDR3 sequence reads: CASSSAVNTEAFF. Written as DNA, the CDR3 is TGTGCTAGCAGCTCTGCCGTGAACACTGAAGCTTTCTTT.

The CDR3, as DNA: TGTGCCAGCAGCCCCCAGGCGAGGAGCGGGGAAGAGACCCAGTACTTC. Protein: CASSPQARSGEETQYF. This rearrangement joins TRBV9 to TRBJ2-5, with 7 bases matching TRBD2. In germline, CDR1 is SGDLS, CDR2 YYNGEE. The CDR3 contains 16 residues. V lost 4 bases, J lost 3 bases, and 12 bases stayed unmatched.

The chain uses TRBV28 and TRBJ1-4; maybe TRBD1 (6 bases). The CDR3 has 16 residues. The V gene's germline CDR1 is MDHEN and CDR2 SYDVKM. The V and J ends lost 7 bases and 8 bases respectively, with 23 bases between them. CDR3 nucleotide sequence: TGTGCCAGCAACCCCCAAGACACCCAGGGGTGGGAAAAACTGTTTTTT. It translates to CASNPQDTQGWEKLFF.

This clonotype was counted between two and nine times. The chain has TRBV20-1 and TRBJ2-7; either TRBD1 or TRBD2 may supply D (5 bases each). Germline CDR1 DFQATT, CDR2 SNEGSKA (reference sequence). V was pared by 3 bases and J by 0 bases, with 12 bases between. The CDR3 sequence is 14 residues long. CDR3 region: CSARDRDGSYEQYF. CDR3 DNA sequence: TGCAGTGCTAGGGACCGGGACGGCTCCTACGAGCAGTACTTC.

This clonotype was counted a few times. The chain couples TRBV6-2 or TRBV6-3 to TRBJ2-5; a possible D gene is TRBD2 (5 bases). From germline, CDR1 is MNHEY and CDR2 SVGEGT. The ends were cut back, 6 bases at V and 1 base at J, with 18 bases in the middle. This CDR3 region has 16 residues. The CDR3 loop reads CASSSTLEVFQETQYF. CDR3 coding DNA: TGTGCCAGCAGCTCTACCCTGGAGGTTTTCCAAGAGACCCAGTACTTC.

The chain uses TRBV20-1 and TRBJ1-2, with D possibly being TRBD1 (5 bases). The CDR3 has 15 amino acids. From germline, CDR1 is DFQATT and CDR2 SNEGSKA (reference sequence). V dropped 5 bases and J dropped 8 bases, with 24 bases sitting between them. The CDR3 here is CSAGARRGATGGYTF. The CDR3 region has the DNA TGCAGTGCTGGAGCCCGGCGAGGGGCCACGGGGGGCTACACCTTC.

Written as DNA, the CDR3 is TGTGCCAGCAGCGGGACACTTAACTATGGCTACACCTTC. Protein product: CASSGTLNYGYTF. The chain recombines TRBV9 with TRBJ1-2, with TRBD1 as a possible D gene (5 bases). V lost 3 bases, J lost 1 base, and 7 bases lay in between. The CDR3 runs to 13 residues. CDR1 is SGDLS and CDR2 is YYNGEE in the germline V gene.

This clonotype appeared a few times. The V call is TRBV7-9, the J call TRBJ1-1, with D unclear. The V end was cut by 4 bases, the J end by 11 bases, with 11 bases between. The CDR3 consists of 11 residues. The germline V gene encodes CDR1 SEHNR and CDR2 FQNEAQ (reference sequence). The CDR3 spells CASSSSDSAFF. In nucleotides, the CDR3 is TGTGCCAGCAGCTCTAGTGACTCGGCTTTCTTT. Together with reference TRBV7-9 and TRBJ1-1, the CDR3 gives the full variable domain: DTGVSQNPRHKITKRGQNVTFRCDPISEHNRLYWYRQTLGQGPEFLTYFQNEAQLEKSRLLSDRFSAERPKGSFSTLEIQRTEQGDSAMYLCASSSSDSAFFGQGTRLTVV.